This T cell receptor (beta chain) is drawn from a study of OX40 agonist ivuxolimab in advanced cancers. This clone was seen a handful of times. Its target is not known. General study results and limits: At 0.1-3.0 mg/kg, partial responders had clonal expansion among the lowest observed.

The assay was immunoSEQ multiplex PCR, and TCRdb's table has in-frame clones only and misses some. The sample lists about 44,000 clones, 92% occurring once. V was trimmed by 1 base and J by 8 bases, leaving 8 bases between them. The length of the CDR3 is 12 residues. Germline values: CDR1 SEHNR, CDR2 FQNEAQ (reference sequence). This sequence was found in an adult with an advanced solid tumor such as melanoma, head and neck, liver or kidney cancer. The chain links TRBV7-9 to TRBJ1-2; no clear D gene. The specimen was CD4+ or CD8+ T cells sorted from blood, collected in a trial of the OX40 agonist ivuxolimab. The CDR3 loop is CASSLGGGGYTF. Here the CDR3 DNA reads TGTGCCAGCAGCTTAGGGGGTGGAGGCTACACCTTC.